Listed here are 16 T cell receptor beta chains from one sample, sequenced in a study of beta chain features in type 1 diabetes. For these receptors, no antigen is known. Study-wide findings and caveats: Among all four CD4+ subsets, Type 1 diabetes patients had TCRB CDR3s that were moderately but significantly shorter.

Of the isolated RNA, all was reverse transcribed, and so the sequenced material was expressed TCRB transcripts. Method: immunoSEQ multiplex PCR; TCRdb's copy keeps in-frame clones and lacks some. The repertoire has under 130,000 clones, about 26% of them found once; the top ten carry about 0.49%. Material: central memory CD4+ T cells from blood. These receptors came from a woman in her late teens or twenties with type 1 diabetes.

The J gene is TRBJ2-3, the V gene TRBV19, with a possible D match to TRBD1 (6 bases). This CDR3 spans 15 amino acids. CDR1 and CDR2 from the germline V gene are LNHDA and SQIVND (reference sequence). The V end lost 5 bases, the J end lost 0 bases, and 12 bases lay between the germline ends. DNA for the CDR3: TGTGCCAGTAGTGGAAGGACAGAGAGCACAGATACGCAGTATTTT. Its translation: CASSGRTESTDTQYF.

This clone has only a few counts. J is TRBJ1-5 and V is TRBV6-6, with D tentatively TRBD1 (5 bases). Germline V gene sequence: CDR1 MNHNY, CDR2 SVGAGI (reference sequence). With 2 bases removed from V and 1 base from J, the gap between germline ends came to 12 bases. The CDR3 consists of 16 residues. The DNA of the CDR3 is TGTGCCAGCAGTTACGGACGGGGGTCGAGCAATCAGCCCCAGCATTTT. Its protein is CASSYGRGSSNQPQHF.

For the CDR3, the DNA is TGTGCCAGCAGTCGTACCGACCTAGGCTATACAGATACGCAGTATTTT. Its translation is CASSRTDLGYTDTQYF. The rearrangement uses TRBV27 and TRBJ2-3, with D unresolved. The germline gives CDR1 MNHEY, CDR2 SMNVEV (reference sequence). This CDR3 is 16 amino acids long. V dropped 5 bases and J dropped 3 bases, with 18 bases sitting between them.

The V and J genes are TRBV7-3 and TRBJ2-2; the match to TRBD1 covers 8 bases. The CDR3 consists of 17 residues. Trimming cost V 5 bases and J 2 bases; bases outside gene matches: 10. The V gene's germline CDR1 is SGHTA and CDR2 FQGTGA. In DNA, the CDR3 is TGTGCCAGCAGCCCACTTCCTACAGGGGGAAACACCGGGGAGCTGTTTTTT. This translates into CASSPLPTGGNTGELFF.

V usage is TRBV6-6 and J usage is TRBJ2-5; D may be TRBD1 (6 bases). Trimming pared 6 bases from V and 1 base from J, leaving 12 bases between. Germline CDR1 reads MNHNY; CDR2 reads SVGAGI (reference sequence). The CDR3 is 14 amino acids. The CDR3 DNA is TGTGCCAGCAGCCTAGGGACACTCCAAGAGACCCAGTACTTC. It codes for CASSLGTLQETQYF.

J is TRBJ1-2 and V is TRBV20-1, with D unresolved. The V end was cut by 4 bases, the J end by 3 bases, with 6 bases between. Germline V gene lookup returns CDR1 DFQATT and CDR2 SNEGSKA (reference sequence). The CDR3 extends over 11 amino acids. CDR3 nucleotide sequence: TGCAGTGCTAATCCGGACTATGGCTACACCTTC. Its protein is CSANPDYGYTF.

The V and J genes are TRBV10-3 and TRBJ1-4; 9 nucleotides agree with TRBD1. The CDR3 sequence is 15 residues long. After removal of 3 bases from V and 10 bases from J, the junction contained 9 bases not matched to a gene. From germline, CDR1 is ENHRY and CDR2 SYGVKD. The CDR3 here is CAISDRDRVRGKLFF. CDR3 in DNA: TGTGCCATCAGTGATAGGGACAGGGTGAGGGGAAAACTGTTTTTT.

The chain is built from TRBV6-5 and TRBJ1-1; possible D gene TRBD1, 6 bases. V was cut by 5 bases and J by 0 bases, with 13 bases left in between. Per the germline V gene, CDR1 is MNHEY and CDR2 is SVGAGI. The CDR3 contains 15 residues. This chain's CDR3 is CASSTDRNMNTEAFF. The CDR3 DNA follows: TGTGCCAGCAGTACCGACAGGAACATGAACACTGAAGCTTTCTTT.

In its sample, this clone was seen a few times. V is TRBV6-1 and J is TRBJ2-7; 8 positions agree with TRBD1. This CDR3 has 15 residues. J was trimmed by 5 bases and V by 6 bases; bases with no gene match: 12. Germline V gene sequence: CDR1 MNHNS, CDR2 SASEGT. This CDR3 reads CASRQTGQEGNEQYF. The CDR3 coding sequence is TGTGCCAGCAGGCAGACGGGACAGGAAGGCAACGAGCAGTACTTC.

This clone has a count of ten or more. V usage is TRBV6-5 and J usage is TRBJ2-5; 8 nucleotides agree with TRBD1. Per the germline V gene, CDR1 is MNHEY and CDR2 is SVGAGI. Trimming cost V 7 bases and J 4 bases; bases outside gene matches: 8. The CDR3 totals 14 residues. As DNA, the CDR3 is TGTGCCAGCAATACCCGGACAGGGACAGAGACCCAGTACTTC. The encoded protein is CASNTRTGTETQYF.

This chain links TRBV9 with TRBJ2-3; 7 bases fit TRBD1. Germline V lookup: CDR1 SGDLS, CDR2 YYNGEE. This CDR3 contains 14 residues. J was trimmed by 4 bases and V by 4 bases; bases with no gene match: 6. The CDR3 spells CASSTTQGADTQYF. CDR3 nucleotide sequence: TGTGCCAGCAGCACTACCCAGGGGGCAGATACGCAGTATTTT.

This chain links TRBV2 with TRBJ1-2; weak D call: TRBD1 (5 bases). Trimming removed 6 bases at V and 4 bases at J, with 12 bases between. This CDR3 has 13 residues. Germline-derived CDR1 and CDR2 are SNHLY and FYNNEI. The CDR3 spells CASRSIGAYGYTF. DNA for the CDR3: TGTGCCAGCAGATCTATAGGGGCCTATGGCTACACCTTC.

V usage is TRBV28 and J usage is TRBJ1-1; D may be TRBD1 (6 bases). This CDR3 is 15 amino acids long. Deletions cut 4 bases from V and 0 bases from J, with 12 bases between. Germline CDR1 and CDR2: MDHEN and SYDVKM. CDR3 DNA: TGTGCCAGCAGTTCCCAGGGGATCATGAACACTGAAGCTTTCTTT. Translation: CASSSQGIMNTEAFF.

The V gene is TRBV6-1, the J gene TRBJ2-1; the D gene is possibly TRBD2 (5 bases). The CDR3 loop spans 14 amino acids. Germline V gene sequence: CDR1 MNHNS, CDR2 SASEGT. Trimming pared 8 bases from V and 0 bases from J, leaving 11 bases between. CDR3 nucleotide sequence: TGTGCCAGCCCCGGACTCACCTCCTACAATGAGCAGTTCTTC. As protein: CASPGLTSYNEQFF.

This clone was found a few times. The chain carries TRBV6-1 and TRBJ1-5; unclear D gene. This CDR3 region has 13 residues. V shed 5 bases and J shed 5 bases, with 10 bases lying between them. Germline CDR1 reads MNHNS; CDR2 reads SASEGT. The CDR3 DNA reads TGTGCCAGCAGTCCGAACCGGGATCAGCCCCAGCATTTT. Protein sequence: CASSPNRDQPQHF.

This chain uses TRBV6-1 with TRBJ1-2, with 7 bases that match TRBD1. This CDR3 is built from 13 residues. Germline V gene sequence: CDR1 MNHNS, CDR2 SASEGT. V was clipped by 5 bases and J by 4 bases; unmatched bases: 4. The CDR3 is CASSRAGGYGYTF. DNA of the CDR3: TGTGCCAGCAGTCGGGCAGGGGGCTATGGCTACACCTTC.